This T cell receptor beta chain originates from a study of blood T cell repertoires in COVID-19. Turning to the study itself: Acute-phase and convalescent COVID-19 samples originated in the United States, Italy and Spain. In each case, the material was cDNA or gDNA derived from T cells, B-cell-depleted T cells, or PBMCs.

Followed longitudinally, the Seattle patients had been enrolled during active infection. V was clipped by 3 bases and J by 7 bases; unmatched bases: 6. Germline V gene sequence: CDR1 LGHNA, CDR2 YNFKEQ. The CDR3 sequence is 15 residues long. In the original workflow: The assay estimated nucleated cells by amplifying reference gene primers. The assay was immunoSEQ multiplex PCR, and TCRdb's table has in-frame clones only and misses some. The V and J calls and clone size are taken from that table; D and trimming were inferred from the DNA. The repertoire holds under 200,000 clones, with just under 90% as singletons.

Sequencing was carried out using peripheral blood. This receptor was obtained from a woman between 65 and 79 years old with COVID-19, enrolled during active disease. The genes are TRBV4-2 and TRBJ1-5; 10 nucleotides agree with TRBD1. The CDR3 DNA follows: TGTGCCAGCAGCCAGGGGGACAGGGGCGACCAGCCCCAGCATTTT. Amino acid sequence: CASSQGDRGDQPQHF.